This T cell receptor beta chain was sequenced in a study of T cell repertoires in cytomegalovirus infection. Looking at the study overall: Indicated by public TCR beta signatures were CMV infection and matching HLA type.

CDR3 length: 15 amino acids. In germline, CDR1 is SEHNR, CDR2 FQNEAQ (reference sequence). V lost 5 bases, J lost 1 base, and 7 bases stayed unmatched. TCRdb redid the calling of the reads with MiXCR, one entry per CDR3 protein. The sample gives fewer than 550,000 distinct CDR3 sequences, 26% of which show up once; around 13% is in the top ten. This clonotype was counted between two and nine times. The antigen is unknown. Study-wide points: Of the TCR beta families, the public ones yielded a cumulative frequency that identified carriers of CMV plus the relevant HLA. In two of eight donors, the top clonotype was HLA-C-restricted CMV-specific.

The chain has TRBV7-9 and TRBJ2-7; 8 bases are a match to TRBD1. This TCR derives from a human donor in good health (CMV status not recorded). Some clones in this sample may be carry-over from other donors' samples. The specimen sequenced was PBMCs. The CDR3 DNA follows: TGTGCCAGCAGCCCCCCCGGGACAGGATCCTACGAGCAGTACTTC. It codes for CASSPPGTGSYEQYF.